A selection of T cell receptor beta chains follows, all from one sample in a study of blood T cell repertoires in COVID-19. This table comes from immunoSEQ multiplex PCR, and its TCRdb copy is limited to in-frame clones, with some not included. The profile shows over 200,000 clones, 70% to 85% of them singletons. Specimen: PBMCs or T cells enriched from blood (not recorded which). All receptors come from a man aged 60 to 75 who had recovered from COVID-19. The CDR3 runs from the conserved cysteine through the conserved F or W. A D gene is named only where the DNA matches it firmly. Not all rows give a size; the values are once, few, many and, for expanded clones, a class.

>TRBV6-5|15|TRBD1|.|TRBJ1-6
CASSYSPGGSSPLHF
TGTGCCAGCAGTTACTCCCCAGGGGGCAGTTCACCCCTCCACTTT
>TRBV19|15|.|.|TRBJ2-5
CASSVRRSGQETQYF
TGTGCCAGTAGTGTGAGGCGGAGCGGCCAAGAGACCCAGTACTTC
>TRBV10-2|15|TRBD1|.|TRBJ2-7
CASSESYRGSYEQYF
TGCGCCAGCAGTGAGAGTTACAGGGGCTCCTACGAGCAGTACTTC
>TRBV12-3/TRBV12-4|13|TRBD1|once|TRBJ1-1
CASRGDRNTEAFF
TGTGCCAGCAGGGGGGACAGGAACACTGAAGCTTTCTTT
>TRBV5-1|13|.|.|TRBJ1-6
CASSTGQNSPLHF
TGCGCCAGCAGCACAGGTCAGAATTCACCCCTCCACTTT
>TRBV5-4|14|TRBD1|.|TRBJ1-1
CASSWDRETTEAFF
TGTGCCAGCAGCTGGGACAGGGAGACCACTGAAGCTTTCTTT
>TRBV27|14|TRBD1|.|TRBJ1-1
CASSERQGGTEAFF
TGTGCCAGCAGCGAAAGACAGGGTGGGACTGAAGCTTTCTTT
>TRBV19|13|.|.|TRBJ1-4
CASTSGFNEKLFF
TGTGCCAGTACCTCCGGTTTTAATGAAAAACTGTTTTTT
>TRBV18|14|TRBD2|.|TRBJ2-1
CASSRTSGFDEQFF
TGTGCCAGCTCACGGACTAGCGGGTTCGATGAGCAGTTCTTC
>TRBV7-2|17|TRBD2|.|TRBJ2-5
CASSPASSGGAMKTQYF
TGTGCCAGCAGCCCCGCGTCTAGCGGGGGGGCCATGAAGACCCAGTACTTC
>TRBV28|13|.|.|TRBJ2-7
CASSLGRTYEQYF
TGTGCCAGCAGTTTGGGCAGAACCTACGAGCAGTACTTC
>TRBV6-5|13|.|.|TRBJ2-5
CASSTTGRETQYF
TGTGCCAGCAGTACGACAGGGAGGGAGACCCAGTACTTC
>TRBV30|15|.|.|TRBJ2-2
CAWRWPDRNTGELFF
TGTGCCTGGAGGTGGCCAGACAGGAACACCGGGGAGCTGTTTTTT
>TRBV4-3|15|TRBD1|.|TRBJ1-2
CASSQGATGASGYTF
TGCGCCAGCAGCCAAGGGGCTACAGGGGCGTCTGGCTACACCTTC
>TRBV19|14|TRBD2|.|TRBJ2-1
CASQLAGGLGEQFF
TGTGCCAGCCAGCTAGCGGGGGGGCTTGGTGAGCAGTTCTTC
>TRBV5-1|14|TRBD1|.|TRBJ2-7
CASSWTGLTYEQYF
TGCGCCAGCAGCTGGACAGGCCTTACCTACGAGCAGTACTTC
>TRBV7-2|14|.|.|TRBJ1-2
CASSLPIDSYGYTF
TGTGCCAGCAGCTTACCGATCGACAGCTATGGCTACACCTTC
>TRBV29-1|14|.|.|TRBJ2-4
CSVARAGTKNIQYF
TGCAGCGTTGCCCGCGCGGGGACCAAAAACATTCAGTACTTC
>TRBV2|12|.|.|TRBJ1-4
CASRAENEKLFF
TGTGCCAGCAGGGCGGAGAATGAAAAACTGTTTTTT
>TRBV27|15|TRBD1|once|TRBJ1-1
CASSLRGRGTTEAFF
TGTGCCAGCAGTTTGAGAGGCAGGGGGACAACTGAAGCTTTCTTT
>TRBV5-3|14|.|.|TRBJ1-2
CARSLRQGGYGYTF
TGTGCCAGAAGCTTGAGGCAGGGCGGCTATGGCTACACCTTC
>TRBV24-1|16|TRBD2|.|TRBJ2-5
CATSSLGLASQETQYF
TGTGCCACCAGTTCCCTGGGACTAGCGTCCCAAGAGACCCAGTACTTC
>TRBV13|15|.|few|TRBJ1-1
CASKSEGMVREEAFF
TGTGCCAGTAAATCAGAGGGGATGGTGCGGGAAGAAGCTTTCTTT
>TRBV10-3|15|TRBD1|.|TRBJ2-5
CAISYDRGHQETQYF
TGTGCCATCAGTTACGACAGGGGGCACCAAGAGACCCAGTACTTC
>TRBV25-1|14|.|.|TRBJ2-1
CASSEAGRANEQFF
TGTGCCAGCAGTGAAGCGGGCCGTGCCAATGAGCAGTTCTTC
>TRBV3-1/TRBV3-2|13|TRBD2|.|TRBJ2-7
CASTPGGAYEQYF
TGTGCCAGCACCCCGGGAGGAGCCTACGAGCAGTACTTC
>TRBV7-2|14|.|once|TRBJ2-5
CASSPDSYQETQYF
TGTGCCAGCAGCCCAGACAGCTACCAAGAGACCCAGTACTTC
>TRBV7-2|15|.|few|TRBJ1-5
CASSLKGQGNQPQHF
TGTGCCAGCAGCTTAAAGGGGCAGGGCAACCAGCCCCAGCATTTT
>TRBV27|14|TRBD1|.|TRBJ2-7
CASSLGYRGYEQYF
TGTGCCAGCAGTTTAGGCTACAGGGGTTACGAGCAGTACTTC
>TRBV2|15|TRBD1|.|TRBJ1-6
CASSEGTGVNSPLHF
TGTGCCAGCAGTGAGGGGACAGGGGTTAATTCACCCCTCCACTTT
>TRBV6-2/TRBV6-3|18|TRBD1|.|TRBJ1-5
CASSRTRAGGMSNQPQHF
TGTGCCAGCAGCCGCACCCGGGCAGGGGGAATGAGCAATCAGCCCCAGCATTTT
>TRBV7-2|14|.|.|TRBJ1-3
CASSLAASGNTIYF
TGTGCCAGCAGCTTAGCTGCATCGGGGAATACCATATATTTT
>TRBV5-6|14|.|.|TRBJ1-1
CASSPAGLNTEAFF
TGTGCCAGCAGCCCAGCAGGCTTGAACACTGAAGCTTTCTTT
>TRBV10-3|15|.|.|TRBJ1-3
CATKKQDSSGNTIYF
TGTGCCACCAAGAAACAGGACAGCTCTGGAAACACCATATATTTT
>TRBV5-1|15|TRBD1|few|TRBJ2-7
CASSIGTGPSYEQYF
TGCGCCAGCAGCATCGGGACAGGGCCTTCCTACGAGCAGTACTTC
>TRBV20-1|11|.|.|TRBJ1-5
CSSQGWQPQHF
TGCAGTTCCCAGGGCTGGCAGCCCCAGCATTTT
>TRBV2|15|.|.|TRBJ1-5
CASSESQGSNQPQHF
TGTGCCAGCAGTGAAAGTCAGGGAAGCAATCAGCCCCAGCATTTT
>TRBV10-3|12|.|.|TRBJ2-5
CAISAGEETQYF
TGTGCCATCAGTGCAGGGGAGGAGACCCAGTACTTC
>TRBV18|14|TRBD1|.|TRBJ1-1
CASSPGQENTEAFF
TGTGCCAGCTCACCAGGACAGGAGAACACTGAAGCTTTCTTT
>TRBV21-1|16|.|.|TRBJ1-5
CASSAHRYCLIQPQHF
TGTGCCAGCAGCGCCCACAGGTATTGTTTGATTCAGCCCCAGCATTTT
>TRBV3-1/TRBV3-2|14|.|.|TRBJ1-5
CASSQNAGFSPQHF
TGTGCCAGCAGCCAGAACGCAGGGTTTTCGCCCCAGCATTTT
>TRBV6-5|13|.|.|TRBJ1-2
CASSLDPNYGYTF
TGTGCCAGCAGTCTAGATCCTAACTATGGCTACACCTTC
>TRBV10-1|14|.|.|TRBJ2-2
CASNPAGNTGELFF
TGCGCCAGCAATCCAGCGGGGAACACCGGGGAGCTGTTTTTT
>TRBV11-3|12|.|.|TRBJ2-7
CASSSTGNEQYF
TGTGCCAGCAGCTCCACAGGGAACGAGCAGTACTTC
>TRBV27|15|.|.|TRBJ2-1
CASSPGWGSYNEQFF
TGTGCCAGCAGTCCGGGGTGGGGCTCCTACAATGAGCAGTTCTTC
>TRBV10-3|13|.|.|TRBJ2-5
CAISSLAQETQYF
TGTGCCATCAGCTCACTAGCCCAAGAGACCCAGTACTTC
>TRBV18|15|.|.|TRBJ1-1
CASSPPARANTEAFF
TGTGCCAGCTCACCACCGGCCAGGGCGAACACTGAAGCTTTCTTT
>TRBV5-5|16|.|.|TRBJ1-3
CASSLYLGDSGNTIYF
TGTGCCAGCAGCTTGTATTTAGGGGACTCTGGAAACACCATATATTTT
>TRBV4-3|16|TRBD1|once|TRBJ2-3
CASSQDRTGNADTQYF
TGCGCCAGCAGCCAAGATAGGACAGGGAACGCAGATACGCAGTATTTT
>TRBV5-1|15|.|.|TRBJ2-2
CASSLTGENTGELFF
TGCGCCAGCAGCTTGACAGGAGAGAACACCGGGGAGCTGTTTTTT
>TRBV11-3|14|.|.|TRBJ2-7
CASSLEGYSYEQYF
TGTGCCAGCAGCTTGGAGGGATACTCCTACGAGCAGTACTTC
>TRBV3-1/TRBV3-2|20|.|.|TRBJ1-2
CASSQVWGDRMGLANYGYTF
TGTGCCAGCAGCCAAGTTTGGGGAGACAGGATGGGGTTAGCTAACTATGGCTACACCTTC
>TRBV11-2|16|.|.|TRBJ2-3
CASSSLLYGYTDTQYF
TGTGCCAGCAGCTCCCTATTGTACGGGTACACAGATACGCAGTATTTT
>TRBV7-3|15|.|.|TRBJ2-5
CASSLRAGLKETQYF
TGTGCCAGCAGCTTAAGGGCGGGTTTGAAGGAGACCCAGTACTTC